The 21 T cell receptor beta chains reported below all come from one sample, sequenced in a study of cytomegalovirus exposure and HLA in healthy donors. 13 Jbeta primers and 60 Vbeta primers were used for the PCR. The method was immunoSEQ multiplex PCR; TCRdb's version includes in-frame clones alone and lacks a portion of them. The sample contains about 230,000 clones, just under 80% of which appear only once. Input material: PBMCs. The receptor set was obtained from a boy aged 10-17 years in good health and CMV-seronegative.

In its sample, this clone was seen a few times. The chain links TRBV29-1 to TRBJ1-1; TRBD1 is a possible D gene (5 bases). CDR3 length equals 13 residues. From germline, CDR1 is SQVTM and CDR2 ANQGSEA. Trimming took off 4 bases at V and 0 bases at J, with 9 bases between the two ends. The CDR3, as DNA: TGCAGCGTTGCAGGGAGGGTGAACACTGAAGCTTTCTTT. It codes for CSVAGRVNTEAFF.

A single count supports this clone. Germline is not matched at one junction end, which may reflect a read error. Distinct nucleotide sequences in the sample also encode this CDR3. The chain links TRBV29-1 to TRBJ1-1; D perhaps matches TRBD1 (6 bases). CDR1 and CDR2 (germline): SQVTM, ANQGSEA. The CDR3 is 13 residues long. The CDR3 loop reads CSVEGTVNTEAFF. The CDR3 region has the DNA TGCAGCGTTGAAGGGACAGTGAACACTGAAGCTTTTTTT.

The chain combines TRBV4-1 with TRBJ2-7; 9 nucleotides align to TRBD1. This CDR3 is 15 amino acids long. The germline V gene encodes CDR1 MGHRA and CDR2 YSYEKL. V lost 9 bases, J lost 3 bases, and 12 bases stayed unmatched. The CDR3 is CASSDRGKSGYEQYF. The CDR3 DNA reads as TGCGCCAGTTCGGACAGGGGCAAAAGTGGCTACGAGCAGTACTTC.

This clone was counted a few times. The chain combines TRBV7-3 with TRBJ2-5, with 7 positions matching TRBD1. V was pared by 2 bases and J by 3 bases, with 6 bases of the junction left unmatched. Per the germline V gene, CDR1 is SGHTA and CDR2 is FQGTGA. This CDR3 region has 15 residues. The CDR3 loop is CASSLEGAAEETQYF. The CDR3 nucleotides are TGTGCCAGCAGCTTAGAGGGGGCGGCAGAAGAGACCCAGTACTTC.

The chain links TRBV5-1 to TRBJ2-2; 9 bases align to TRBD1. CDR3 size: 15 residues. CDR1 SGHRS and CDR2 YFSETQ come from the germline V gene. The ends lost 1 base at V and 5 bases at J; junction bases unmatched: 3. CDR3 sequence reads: CASSLTGQGTGELFF. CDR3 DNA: TGCGCCAGCAGCTTGACAGGACAGGGGACCGGGGAGCTGTTTTTT.

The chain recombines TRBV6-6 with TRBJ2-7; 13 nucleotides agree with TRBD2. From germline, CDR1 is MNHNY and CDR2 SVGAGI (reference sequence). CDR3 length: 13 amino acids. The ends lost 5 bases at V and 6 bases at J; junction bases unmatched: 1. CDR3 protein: CASSRTSGGEQYF. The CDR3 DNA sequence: TGTGCCAGCAGTCGGACTAGCGGGGGCGAGCAGTACTTC.

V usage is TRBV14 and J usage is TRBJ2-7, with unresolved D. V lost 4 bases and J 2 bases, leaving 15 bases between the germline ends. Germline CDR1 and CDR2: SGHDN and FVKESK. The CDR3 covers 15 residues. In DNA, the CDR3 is TGTGCCAGCAGCCCATTGAAGCTAGGAACCTACGAGCAGTACTTC. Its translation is CASSPLKLGTYEQYF.

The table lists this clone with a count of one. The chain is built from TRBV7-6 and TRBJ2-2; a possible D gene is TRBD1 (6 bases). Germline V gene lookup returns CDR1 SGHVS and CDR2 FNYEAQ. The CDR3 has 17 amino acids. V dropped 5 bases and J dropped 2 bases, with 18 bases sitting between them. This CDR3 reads CASSLEPGASNTGELFF. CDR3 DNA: TGTGCCAGCAGCCTCGAGCCAGGGGCCTCAAACACCGGGGAGCTGTTTTTT.

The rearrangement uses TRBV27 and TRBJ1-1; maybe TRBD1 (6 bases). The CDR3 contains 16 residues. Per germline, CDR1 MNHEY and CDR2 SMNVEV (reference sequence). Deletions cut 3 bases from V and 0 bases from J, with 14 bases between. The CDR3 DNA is TGTGCCAGCAGTTTCCTCGGGGGGCAGATGAACACTGAAGCTTTCTTT. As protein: CASSFLGGQMNTEAFF.

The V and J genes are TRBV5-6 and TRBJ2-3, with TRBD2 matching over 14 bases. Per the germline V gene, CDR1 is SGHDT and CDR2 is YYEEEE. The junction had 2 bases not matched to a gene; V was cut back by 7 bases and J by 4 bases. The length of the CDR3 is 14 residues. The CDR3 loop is CASGTSGSADTQYF. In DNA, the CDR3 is TGTGCCAGCGGGACTAGCGGGAGCGCAGATACGCAGTATTTT.

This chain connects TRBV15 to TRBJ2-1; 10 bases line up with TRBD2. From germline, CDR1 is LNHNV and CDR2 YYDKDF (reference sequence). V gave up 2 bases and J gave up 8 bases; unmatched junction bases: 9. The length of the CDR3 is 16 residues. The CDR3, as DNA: TGTGCCACCAGCAGATCACCGGGACTAGCGCGCGATGAGCAGTTCTTC. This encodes CATSRSPGLARDEQFF.

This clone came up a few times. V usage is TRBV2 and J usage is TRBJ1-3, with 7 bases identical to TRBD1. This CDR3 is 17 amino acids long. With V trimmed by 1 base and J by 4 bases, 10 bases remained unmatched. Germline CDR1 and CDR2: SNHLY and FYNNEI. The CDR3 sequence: CASSEDSRQGAGNTIYF. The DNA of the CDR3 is TGTGCCAGCAGTGAAGATAGCAGACAGGGCGCAGGAAACACCATATATTTT.

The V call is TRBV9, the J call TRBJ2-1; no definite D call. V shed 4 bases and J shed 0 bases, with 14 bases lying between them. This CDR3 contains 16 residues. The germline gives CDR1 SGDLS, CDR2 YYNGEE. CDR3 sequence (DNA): TGTGCCAGCAGCTACGGAGCGTCGAGCTCCTACAATGAGCAGTTCTTC. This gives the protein CASSYGASSSYNEQFF.

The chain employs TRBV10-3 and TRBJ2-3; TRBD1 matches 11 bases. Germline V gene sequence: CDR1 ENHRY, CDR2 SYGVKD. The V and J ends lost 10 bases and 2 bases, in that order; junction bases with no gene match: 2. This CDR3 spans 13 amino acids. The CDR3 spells CATGQGATDTQYF. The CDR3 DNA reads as TGTGCCACCGGACAGGGGGCCACAGATACGCAGTATTTT.

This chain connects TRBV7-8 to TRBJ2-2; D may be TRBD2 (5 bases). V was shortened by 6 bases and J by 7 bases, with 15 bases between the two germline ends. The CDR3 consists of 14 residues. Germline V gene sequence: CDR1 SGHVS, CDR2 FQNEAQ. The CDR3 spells CASRRTAGGGELFF. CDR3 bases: TGTGCCAGCAGGAGAACGGCGGGTGGCGGGGAGCTGTTTTTT.

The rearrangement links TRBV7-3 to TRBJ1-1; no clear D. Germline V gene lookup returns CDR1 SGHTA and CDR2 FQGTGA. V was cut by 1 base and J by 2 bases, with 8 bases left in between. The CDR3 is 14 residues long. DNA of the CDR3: TGTGCCAGCAGCTTAATAAGCGGAAACACTGAAGCTTTCTTT. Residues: CASSLISGNTEAFF.

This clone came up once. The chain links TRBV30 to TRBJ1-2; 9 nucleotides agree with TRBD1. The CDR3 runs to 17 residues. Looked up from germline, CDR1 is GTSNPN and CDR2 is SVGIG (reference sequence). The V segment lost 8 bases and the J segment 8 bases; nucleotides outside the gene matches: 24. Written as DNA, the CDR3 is TGTGCCGGGATGAACTGGTGGGGTGTAGGACAGGGGTACGGCTACACCTTC. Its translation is CAGMNWWGVGQGYGYTF.

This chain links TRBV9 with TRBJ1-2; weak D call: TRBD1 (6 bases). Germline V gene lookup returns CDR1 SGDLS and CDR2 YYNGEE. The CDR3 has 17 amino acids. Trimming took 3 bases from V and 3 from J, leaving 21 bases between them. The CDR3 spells CASSAAQDSHNYYGYTF. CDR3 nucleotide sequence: TGTGCCAGCAGCGCCGCCCAGGACAGCCACAATTACTATGGCTACACCTTC.

The CDR3 region has the DNA TGCGCCAGCAGCTTGGATACAGGGAACTATGGCTACACCTTC. Translated: CASSLDTGNYGYTF. V usage is TRBV5-1 and J usage is TRBJ1-2, with D possibly being TRBD1 (6 bases). V lost 0 bases and J 2 bases, leaving 8 bases between the germline ends. This CDR3 contains 14 residues. Per germline, CDR1 SGHRS and CDR2 YFSETQ.

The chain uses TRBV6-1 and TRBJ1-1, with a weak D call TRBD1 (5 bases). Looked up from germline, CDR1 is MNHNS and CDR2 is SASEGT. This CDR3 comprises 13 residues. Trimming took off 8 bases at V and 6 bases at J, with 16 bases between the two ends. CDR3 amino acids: CASQTEGRAEAFF. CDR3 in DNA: TGTGCCAGCCAGACAGAAGGTAGGGCTGAAGCTTTCTTT.

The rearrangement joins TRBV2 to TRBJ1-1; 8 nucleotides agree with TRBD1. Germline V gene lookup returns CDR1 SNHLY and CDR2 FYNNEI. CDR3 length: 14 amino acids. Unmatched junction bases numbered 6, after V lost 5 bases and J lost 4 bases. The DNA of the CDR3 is TGTGCCAGCAGTAACCCGGACAGGGTCACTGAAGCTTTCTTT. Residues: CASSNPDRVTEAFF.